This T cell receptor (beta chain) originates from a study of cytomegalovirus exposure and HLA in healthy donors. Use of 60 Vbeta and 13 Jbeta primers characterized the PCR. TCRdb's copy holds only in-frame clones and misses some; the assay was immunoSEQ multiplex PCR. The data contain over 150,000 clones, 70% to 80% of them singletons. The V end lost 5 bases, the J end lost 0 bases, and 9 bases lay between the germline ends. In germline, CDR1 is SGHVS, CDR2 FNYEAQ. This CDR3 is 14 amino acids long. This clone came up a few times. The source is an older woman in good health and CMV-seropositive. Material: PBMCs. The gene calls are TRBV7-6 and TRBJ2-3, with D possibly being TRBD2 (6 bases). The CDR3 DNA is TGTGCCAGCAGCCCCGGGGGAAGCACAGATACGCAGTATTTT. Its translation is CASSPGGSTDTQYF.